This T cell receptor (beta chain) emerged from a study of early T cells in non-severe SARS-CoV-2 infection. Study summary: Sequencing of unsorted whole blood was done on bulk RNA, leaving chains unpaired. Regarding the study as a whole: Missing private and CD4 specificities, VDJdb matching favored anti-spike CD8 responses.

This CDR3 is 14 amino acids long. V shed 5 bases, J shed 2 bases, and the junction held 2 bases outside the gene matches. CDR1 and CDR2 from the germline V gene are SGHTA and FQGNSA. Concerning this clonotype itself: Its antigen is not known.

Individual cDNA molecules were tagged with unique molecular identifiers, the study reported. Each CDR3 protein is one row after TCRdb ran MiXCR on the 5' RACE reads. The data contain tens of thousands of distinct CDR3 sequences, 8% to 10% of them singletons. The chain employs TRBV7-2 and TRBJ2-7; 11 bases are a match to TRBD2. This clonotype originated in an adult who was a healthcare worker with PCR-confirmed SARS-CoV-2 infection or an uninfected control (not recorded which). Sequencing was performed on whole blood. The CDR3 region has the DNA TGTGCCAGCAGCCAACTAGCGGGGGCCTACGAGCAGTACTTC. Translation gives CASSQLAGAYEQYF.